A single T cell receptor (beta chain) is shown here with its context. This clone was detected only once. It lacks a known antigen. Base qualities are missing; no much larger clone stands one base away. TCRbeta CDR3 regions were amplified from genomic DNA using the immunoSEQ Assay, a bias-controlled multiplex PCR. Processing in the source paper ran as follows. Within the assay, amplification of reference gene primers was used to estimate how many nucleated cells each sample contained. Sequence reads were collapsed and filtered to measure the absolute abundance of every unique TCRbeta CDR3 rearrangement. For each sample, productive Simpson clonality was calculated by taking the square root of Simpson's diversity index across productive rearrangements. In TCRdb, the immuneACCESS table is reduced to in-frame sequences with V and J assigned. These tables do not hold every clone; where another copy was compared, an unresolved V gene accounts for under half, and the others remain unexplained. The D gene and trimming were derived from the DNA, and the V and J assignments and clone size from that table. The sample records some 180,000 clones, 60% to 80% of which are singletons. The leading ten clones occupy around 14% of the sample.

Participants in the prospective study were enrolled through a virtual design, were aged roughly 18 to 100 years, and lived in about 25 United States geographic areas. In the prospective study, cohorts were assigned on the basis of participant-reported clinical history obtained from a screening survey and a study questionnaire. A participant counted as exposed if, within 2 weeks of entering the study, that participant had been in contact with someone who had a PCR-confirmed or clinician-diagnosed COVID-19 case. In the prospective study, whole blood, serum and a nasopharyngeal or oropharyngeal swab were collected from each participant by mobile phlebotomists. Participants in the prospective study had the option to provide additional blood draws and questionnaires over an approximately two-month period. Prospective study blood samples were shipped either frozen or at room temperature before DNA extraction.

The CDR3 spans 13 residues, from the cysteine through the phenylalanine. Only the CDR3 portion is preserved as DNA: 39 bases, with reading frame beginning at the first base. V has 4 bases trimmed and J has 3 bases trimmed; junction bases matching no gene number 1. CDR1 and CDR2 are drawn from the germline V gene (reference sequence): LNHDA, SQIVND. This sample was included in a study of blood T cell repertoires in COVID-19 (TCRdb year 2020). In terms of the full investigation: Collaborator samples came from the United States, Italy and Spain and covered acute and convalescent phases of COVID-19. Nearly every sample came with metadata listing a de-identified subject ID, COVID-19 status, age in years and sex. Where available, HLA class I and class II types were taken from metadata supplied by the sample provider and were not determined by assay-based typing. The material from the prospective study consisted of cDNA or gDNA derived from T cells, B-cell-depleted T cells, or PBMCs. Samples were obtained from the ongoing ImmuneRACE study (first 160 participants) and from roughly 1,300 subjects provided by 6 global collaborators. The repertoires were released in a freely available public database intended as a resource for research on the immune response to SARS-CoV-2. The dataset comprised deeply sampled blood TCRbeta repertoires from subjects exposed to, actively infected with, or recovered from COVID-19.

General findings and caveats noted by the study authors: Clinical and demographic metadata were provided uncurated, with the amount varying by source and participant.

This sequence was found in a man aged 55 to 70 who had been exposed to COVID-19. Material for sequencing was PBMCs or T cells enriched from blood (not recorded which). This chain is built from TRBV19 and TRBJ2-7, and 9 junctional nucleotides match TRBD1. This receptor has the CDR3 CASSTTGGYEQYF. Here is the DNA: TGTGCCAGTAGTACGACAGGGGGCTACGAGCAGTACTTC.